This T cell receptor (beta chain) derives from a study of blood T cells in healthy people across ages (dated by TCRdb to about 2015). Regarding the complete study: In model experiments, template switching captured roughly one uniquely barcoded TCR beta cDNA molecule for every two T cells. Age-related changes in TCR beta repertoire diversity were measured in the study by deep sequencing normalized with unique cDNA molecular identifiers. Four age groups were formed from the donors: young (average roughly 15 years), middle-aged (more than 35), aged (62) and long-lived (roughly 81). Donors of different ages were randomly distributed across sequencing lanes to avoid experimental bias. Two additional independent replicas of 1 million unique cDNA reads from the same blood draw were analyzed for two donors (one aged 18 to 30 and one aged 80 or older).

This clonotype came up once. The target of this receptor is not known. A much larger clonotype is one base distant, so this may be a read error. Counted from cysteine to phenylalanine, this CDR3 has 16 amino acids. Only the CDR3 region is kept as DNA, spanning 48 bases read in frame from base 1. At the junction V is shortened by 5 bases and J by 11 bases; bases outside the gene matches: 17. The germline V gene (reference sequence) supplies CDR1 SGHKS and CDR2 YYEKEE. Library preparation employed 5' RACE. The reads were generated on an Illumina HiSeq 2500. A second PCR of 7 to 11 cycles was performed with a sample-barcoded 5' primer and a J-beta primer mix. A template-switch 5' adaptor carrying 12 random nucleotides introduced a unique molecular identifier onto each TCR beta cDNA molecule. Each sample yielded at least 2.5 million CDR3-containing paired-end reads. First-strand cDNA was synthesized from all RNA with the Mint cDNA synthesis kit, primed by a TRBC-specific oligonucleotide. Following uracil-DNA glycosylase treatment, all cDNA underwent a first 18-cycle PCR with the universal primers M1SS and BC2_uni_R. Per the original workflow: Normalization of each sample was performed by random selection of 1 million high-quality reads, each carrying a distinct molecular identifier. Instead of being binned into consensus sequences, reads with shared molecular identifiers were discarded. MiTCR, run with a Q25 quality threshold and the strictest error-elimination algorithm, handled CDR3 identification, clonotype clustering and error correction. A nonparametric unseen species model with Euler transformation was used to estimate a lower bound on total TCR beta diversity. The raw public reads went through TCRdb reprocessing: fastp at Q25, MiXCR clone calling, in-frame beta chains kept. Identical CDR3 protein sequences are pooled into one entry, listed with their most common genes and DNA. None of the V and J calls come from the authors' own analysis; TCRdb made them. The sample data list around 850,000 distinct CDR3 sequences, and around 36% of these were observed just once. Clones ranked in the top ten supply under 15% of the sample.

Broader findings and caveats from the paper: A strong correlation was found between observed TCR beta diversity and the percentage of naive T cells measured by flow cytometry. Because the CMV infection status of the donors was unknown, age-related changes in expanded clonotypes may potentially have been confounded. Total diversity estimates from one million sequenced T cells were considered lower bounds and underestimates. Compared with the aged group, the long-lived group had more naive CD4+ T cells, fewer expanded clones and increased TCR diversity, suggesting age selection. As age increased, observed TCR beta diversity per million T cells dropped in a roughly linear way, and a significant reduction was already evident by age about 36. Because profiling used bulk unsorted PBMCs, naive and antigen-experienced compartments could not be compared conclusively.

Systemically healthy Caucasian individuals from Russia, approximately 39 in total and aged roughly 6 to 90 years, were included as donors. Roughly 10 milliliters of peripheral blood were collected from each donor into EDTA-treated Vacutainer tubes. Ficoll-Paque density-gradient centrifugation was used to isolate PBMCs, with at least 7 million per sample. Total RNA was extracted from PBMCs with Trizol reagent, with at least 6 micrograms obtained per sample. Naive CD45RAhigh/CD27high T cell percentages were measured by flow cytometry on a PBMC aliquot from every donor. The chain is made from TRBV5-5 and TRBJ2-5; 11 bases in the junction line up with TRBD2. This receptor was obtained from a man aged 18 to 30 in good health. The sequenced sample consisted of blood. DNA sequence: TGTGCCAGCAGGCAGGCGGTAGCGGGGGGGTGGAATGAGCAGTACTTC. Translated, this gives CASRQAVAGGWNEQYF.